The 26 T cell receptor beta chains listed next were all sequenced from one sample in a study of blood T cell repertoires in COVID-19. Profiling relied on immunoSEQ multiplex PCR, and the TCRdb table lists in-frame clones only, not all of them. The sample consists of a few hundred thousand clones, approximately 87% of them appearing once. The material sequenced was PBMCs or T cells enriched from blood (not recorded which). Receptors were obtained from a woman between 50 and 59 years old who had recovered from COVID-19.

This sequence joins TRBV5-1 and TRBJ1-3; 12 bases map to TRBD1. Per germline, CDR1 SGHRS and CDR2 YFSETQ. The V segment lost 0 bases and the J segment 3 bases; nucleotides outside the gene matches: 4. The CDR3 contains 17 residues. The CDR3 region is CASSLGRDRGLGNTIYF. The CDR3 DNA follows: TGCGCCAGCAGCTTGGGCCGGGACAGGGGGCTTGGAAACACCATATATTTT.

The V call is TRBV21-1, the J call TRBJ1-2; TRBD1 is taken as the D call from the table, unchecked against the DNA. TRBV21-1 is given as a pseudogene. The CDR3 has 17 amino acids. Here the CDR3 DNA reads TGTGCCAGCAGCAACACAGGGGGCCCACCTTTTAGCTATGGCTACACCTTC. Encoded protein: CASSNTGGPPFSYGYTF.

V usage is TRBV24-1 and J usage is TRBJ2-3; 7 bases are a match to TRBD1. V lost 6 bases to trimming and J lost 4 bases; unmatched junction nucleotides: 9. The CDR3 loop spans 15 amino acids. Germline CDR1 reads KGHDR; CDR2 reads SFDVKD. The CDR3 region is CATSFSRQGADTQYF. In DNA, the CDR3 is TGTGCCACCAGTTTTTCCCGGCAGGGGGCAGATACGCAGTATTTT.

The V call is TRBV3-1 (or the pseudogene TRBV3-2), the J call TRBJ2-7; maybe TRBD2 (6 bases). CDR3 length: 14 residues. Per the germline V gene, CDR1 is LGHDT and CDR2 is YNNKEL (reference sequence). V lost 4 bases and J 6 bases, leaving 16 bases between the germline ends. The CDR3 DNA reads as TGTGCCAGCAGCCCTCCGGTGGGGAGGCGCGAGCAGTACTTC. Amino acid sequence: CASSPPVGRREQYF.

This chain links TRBV7-8 with TRBJ2-7; weak D call: TRBD2 (6 bases). With 8 bases removed from V and 3 bases from J, the gap between germline ends came to 17 bases. Looked up from germline, CDR1 is SGHVS and CDR2 is FQNEAQ. The CDR3 totals 14 residues. The CDR3 nucleotides are TGTGCCAGCGCTACGGGGGTGGGTGTCTACGAGCAGTACTTC. This sequence encodes CASATGVGVYEQYF.

V gene TRBV7-9 combines with J gene TRBJ2-3, with D perhaps TRBD2 (6 bases). Germline CDR1 reads SEHNR; CDR2 reads FQNEAQ (reference sequence). Trimming removed 4 bases from V and 4 bases from J, with 18 bases in between. The CDR3 covers 16 residues. The CDR3 reads CASSYMEGLYSDTQYF. The CDR3, as DNA: TGTGCCAGCAGCTATATGGAGGGTCTTTATTCAGATACGCAGTATTTT.

The chain has TRBV7-9 and TRBJ2-5, with D uncertain. V was shortened by 4 bases and J by 1 base, with 10 bases between the two germline ends. Germline V lookup: CDR1 SEHNR, CDR2 FQNEAQ (reference sequence). The CDR3 is 14 residues long. CDR3 nucleotides: TGTGCCAGCAGCTCCCCGGTGAGCCAAGAGACCCAGTACTTC. Its protein is CASSSPVSQETQYF.

CDR3 residues: CASRVRGPNEKLFF. CDR3 nucleotide sequence: TGTGCCAGTAGGGTGAGGGGGCCTAATGAAAAACTGTTTTTT. The rearrangement links TRBV19 to TRBJ1-4; 7 bases match TRBD1. The CDR3 spans 14 residues. Germline V gene lookup returns CDR1 LNHDA and CDR2 SQIVND (reference sequence). V was pared by 6 bases and J by 3 bases, with 4 bases of the junction left unmatched.

The chain is built from TRBV14 and TRBJ2-7; 7 bases agree with TRBD2. The length of the CDR3 is 15 residues. CDR1 is SGHDN and CDR2 is FVKESK in the germline V gene. J lost 3 bases, V lost 0 bases, and 5 bases had no gene match. CDR3 nucleotide sequence: TGTGCCAGCAGCCAAGATCGGGACTACTACTACGAGCAGTACTTC. This gives the protein CASSQDRDYYYEQYF.

The chain employs TRBV24-1 and TRBJ2-1; a weak D match, TRBD2 (5 bases). Trimming took off 5 bases at V and 16 bases at J, with 14 bases between the two ends. In germline, CDR1 is KGHDR, CDR2 SFDVKD. This CDR3 region has 11 residues. CDR3 protein: CATSVGSQYFF. The CDR3 coding sequence is TGTGCCACCAGTGTGGGGAGCCAGTACTTCTTC.

This rearrangement joins TRBV28 to TRBJ1-2; 7 bases are a match to TRBD1. V dropped 6 bases and J dropped 6; count of bases not matched to a gene: 4. CDR1 and CDR2 (germline): MDHEN, SYDVKM. The CDR3 is made up of 12 amino acids. The CDR3 bases are TGTGCCAGCAGGAACAGGGGCGATGGCTACACCTTC. Translated: CASRNRGDGYTF.

This chain connects TRBV5-5 to TRBJ2-1; possible D gene TRBD2, 5 bases. Germline loops: CDR1 SGHKS, CDR2 YYEKEE (reference sequence). Trimming took 6 bases from V and 4 from J, leaving 11 bases between them. The CDR3 length is 13 residues. CDR3 in DNA: TGTGCCAGCATCGACCCGGGATACAATGAGCAGTTCTTC. It translates to CASIDPGYNEQFF.

The rearrangement uses TRBV18 and TRBJ1-2; D is undetermined. V was shortened by 2 bases and J by 0 bases, with 10 bases between the two germline ends. The germline gives CDR1 KGHSH, CDR2 LQKENI. The CDR3 totals 15 residues. The CDR3 loop is CASSPAGGANYGYTF. The DNA of the CDR3 is TGTGCCAGCTCACCAGCGGGAGGAGCTAACTATGGCTACACCTTC. The whole variable domain, remainder taken from reference TRBV18 and TRBJ1-2, is NAGVMQNPRHLVRRRGQEARLRCSPMKGHSHVYWYRQLPEEGLKFMVYLQKENIIDESGMPKERFSAEFPKEGPSILRIQQVVRGDSAAYFCASSPAGGANYGYTFGSGTRLTVV.

The chain recombines TRBV5-1 with TRBJ2-7; D is unclear. The germline gives CDR1 SGHRS, CDR2 YFSETQ. The CDR3 has 16 amino acids. Trimming pared 0 bases from V and 4 bases from J, leaving 17 bases between. CDR3 sequence reads: CASSLEANTRRYEQYF. CDR3 in DNA: TGCGCCAGCAGCTTGGAAGCAAATACCCGTAGATACGAGCAGTACTTC.

The V gene is TRBV5-4, the J gene TRBJ1-6, with D hard to call. Per germline, CDR1 SGHNT and CDR2 YYREEE (reference sequence). With 9 bases removed from V and 7 bases from J, the gap between germline ends came to 8 bases. CDR3 length equals 11 residues. The CDR3 DNA is TGTGCCACTCAGGAAAATTCACCCCTCCACTTT. Translated, it gives CATQENSPLHF. Drawing the rest from reference TRBV5-4 and TRBJ1-6, the complete variable domain is ETGVTQSPTHLIKTRGQQVTLRCSSQSGHNTVSWYQQALGQGPQFIFQYYREEENGRGNFPPRFSGLQFPNYSSELNVNALELDDSALYLCATQENSPLHFGNGTRLTVT.

The V and J genes are TRBV30 and TRBJ1-1; tentative D call: TRBD1 (5 bases). Trimming took 4 bases from V and 0 from J, leaving 15 bases between them. Germline lookup yields CDR1 GTSNPN and CDR2 SVGIG (reference sequence). The CDR3 extends over 15 amino acids. The CDR3 region is CAWMWGGALNTEAFF. Written as DNA, the CDR3 is TGTGCCTGGATGTGGGGTGGGGCCTTGAACACTGAAGCTTTCTTT.

The chain couples TRBV7-2 to TRBJ1-6; D not resolved. Germline values: CDR1 SGHTA, CDR2 FQGNSA. The CDR3 consists of 17 residues. The germline V and J ends were trimmed by 5 bases and 0 bases, with 14 bases remaining between them. The CDR3 coding sequence is TGTGCCAGCAGCCAAAGGACTCTCAGCTCCTATAATTCACCCCTCCACTTT. Amino acids: CASSQRTLSSYNSPLHF.

The V and J genes are TRBV30 and TRBJ1-1; D is undetermined. Trimming cost V 1 base and J 5 bases, with 8 bases left between them. The CDR3 runs 12 residues. From germline, CDR1 is GTSNPN and CDR2 SVGIG (reference sequence). The CDR3 DNA reads as TGTGCCTGGAGTGGGGAGAGGACTGAAGCTTTCTTT. It codes for CAWSGERTEAFF.

The V call is TRBV19, the J call TRBJ1-5; D remains unclear. V gave up 2 bases and J gave up 1 base, with 3 bases separating them. The CDR3 runs to 13 residues. In germline, CDR1 is LNHDA, CDR2 SQIVND (reference sequence). CDR3 region: CASSIPSNQPQHF. The CDR3 DNA is TGTGCCAGTAGTATACCGAGCAATCAGCCCCAGCATTTT.

The table lists this clone with many counts. The J gene is TRBJ2-1, the V gene TRBV7-3, with TRBD2 as a possible D gene (5 bases). Trimming took 5 bases from V and 3 from J, leaving 14 bases between them. The CDR3 loop spans 15 amino acids. Germline V lookup: CDR1 SGHTA, CDR2 FQGTGA. CDR3 residues: CASSITGGYYNEQFF. The CDR3 coding sequence is TGTGCCAGCAGCATTACCGGCGGGTACTACAATGAGCAGTTCTTC.

V and J are TRBV11-3 and TRBJ2-2; TRBD1 agrees at 7 bases. Losses at the gene ends were 5 bases for V and 1 base for J; bases not matched to a gene: 10. This CDR3 contains 17 residues. Germline CDR1 is SGHNT and CDR2 is YENEEA. For the CDR3, the DNA is TGTGCCAGCAGCACCCGACCCGACAGGGAGAACACCGGGGAGCTGTTTTTT. Encoded protein: CASSTRPDRENTGELFF.

This clone has a handful of counts. The chain couples TRBV30 to TRBJ1-2, with 8 bases fitting TRBD1. Germline values: CDR1 GTSNPN, CDR2 SVGIG (reference sequence). Germline trimming cut 0 bases from V and 2 bases from J; bases unmatched to any gene: 5. The CDR3 spans 15 residues. CDR3 nucleotides: TGTGCCTGGAGTGTACCCCAGGGGGCGAACTATGGCTACACCTTC. It codes for CAWSVPQGANYGYTF.

The rearrangement uses TRBV7-2 and TRBJ2-1; D call uncertain. V shed 4 bases and J shed 2 bases, with 21 bases lying between them. The CDR3 has 18 amino acids. CDR1 SGHTA and CDR2 FQGNSA come from the germline V gene. CDR3 in DNA: TGTGCCAGCAGCTCTATCCGTTCGAAGCCCGTCGCCTACAATGAGCAGTTCTTC. The encoded protein is CASSSIRSKPVAYNEQFF.

The genes are TRBV28 and TRBJ1-4, with 9 bases aligning to TRBD1. V shed 7 bases and J 0 bases; nucleotides not matched to a gene: 12. The CDR3 totals 18 residues. Germline assignment: CDR1 MDHEN and CDR2 SYDVKM. The CDR3 here is CASNHRDRDLATNEKLFF. As DNA, the CDR3 is TGTGCCAGCAACCACAGGGACAGGGATCTTGCAACTAATGAAAAACTGTTTTTT.

This chain uses TRBV15 with TRBJ1-2; D may be TRBD1 (6 bases). The length of the CDR3 is 11 residues. V was pared by 5 bases and J by 9 bases, with 10 bases between. Germline loops: CDR1 LNHNV, CDR2 YYDKDF (reference sequence). The CDR3 sequence: CATSARGSYTF. The DNA of the CDR3 is TGTGCCACCAGCGCCAGGGGTAGCTACACCTTC.

The CDR3 bases are TGTGCCACCAGCAGCGGTCTCTTAGACGAGCAGTACTTC. It codes for CATSSGLLDEQYF. This chain links TRBV15 with TRBJ2-7; D call uncertain. The CDR3 has 13 residues. V lost 3 bases, J lost 5 bases, and 11 bases lay in between. Germline CDR1 is LNHNV and CDR2 is YYDKDF (reference sequence).